The 8 T cell receptor beta chains listed next were all sequenced from one sample in a study of T-cell reconstitution after alpha-beta-depleted transplantation in children (dated by TCRdb to the mid-2010s). Receptor amplification or capture employed PCR. The listed sequencing device is Illumina HiSeq 2500. TCR library preparation used molecular barcoding, with unique molecular identifiers applied to normalize quantification of the TCRbeta repertoire. TCRdb passed the public sequencing reads through fastp at Q25 and MiXCR, retaining productive beta sequences. Every entry covers one CDR3 protein and lists the most common genes and DNA from its rows. Counted in this sample were 600,000 to 700,000 distinct CDR3 sequences; roughly 17% of them appeared once. The top ten clonotypes cover 1.1% of the sample. This material consisted of PBMCs from the stem cell graft donor, taken from the stem cell graft. The receptors shown here come from a human donor who donated a stem cell graft to a child with acute myeloid leukemia.

In its sample, this clonotype was seen a few times. The chain combines TRBV7-3 with TRBJ2-1, with TRBD2 matching over 12 bases. In germline, CDR1 is SGHTA, CDR2 FQGTGA. After removal of 4 bases from V and 8 bases from J, the junction contained 9 bases not matched to a gene. The CDR3 covers 16 residues. The CDR3 reads CASSSGLAGRNDEQFF. The CDR3 DNA reads TGTGCCAGCAGCTCCGGACTAGCGGGGAGGAACGATGAGCAGTTCTTC.

In this sample, this clonotype turned up many times. The chain has TRBV5-6 and TRBJ1-3; 7 positions match TRBD1. J was trimmed by 11 bases and V by 4 bases; bases with no gene match: 9. The CDR3 loop spans 13 amino acids. Germline CDR1 and CDR2: SGHDT and YYEEEE. The CDR3 DNA is TGTGCCAGCAGCGGGACAGTGTTGGGCGCCATATATTTT. Its translation: CASSGTVLGAIYF.

The chain is built from TRBV5-1 and TRBJ2-3; TRBD2 agrees at 12 bases. V was pared by 2 bases and J by 5 bases, with 9 bases of the junction left unmatched. Germline lookup yields CDR1 SGHRS and CDR2 YFSETQ. The CDR3 is 17 amino acids. The CDR3 region has the DNA TGCGCCAGCAGCTTTTCACTAGCGGGGGGCATTGGAGATACGCAGTATTTT. Amino acid sequence: CASSFSLAGGIGDTQYF. Based on the CDR3 plus reference TRBV5-1 and TRBJ2-3, the full variable domain is KAGVTQTPRYLIKTRGQQVTLSCSPISGHRSVSWYQQTPGQGLQFLFEYFSETQRNKGNFPGRFSGRQFSNSRSEMNVSTLELGDSALYLCASSFSLAGGIGDTQYFGPGTRLTVL.

The chain employs TRBV7-2 and TRBJ2-1; possibly TRBD1 for D (5 bases). Between the trimmed V and J ends, which lost 5 bases and 16 bases, there was a span of 24 bases. This CDR3 has 14 amino acids. From germline, CDR1 is SGHTA and CDR2 FQGNSA. The CDR3 nucleotides are TGTGCCAGCAGCCACCTATCACCGACAGTGGAGAGATTCTTC. It specifies CASSHLSPTVERFF.

The V gene is TRBV7-9, the J gene TRBJ1-2; tentatively, D is TRBD1 (5 bases). Trimming took off 6 bases at V and 3 bases at J, with 11 bases between the two ends. This CDR3 has 13 amino acids. Germline CDR1 is SEHNR and CDR2 is FQNEAQ (reference sequence). CDR3 nucleotide sequence: TGTGCCAGCAGGATGGCGGGGGACTATGGCTACACCTTC. Its translation: CASRMAGDYGYTF.

This clonotype has ten or more counts. The chain has TRBV5-1 and TRBJ1-1, with D hard to call. The CDR3 runs to 13 residues. Looked up from germline, CDR1 is SGHRS and CDR2 is YFSETQ. V lost 2 bases and J lost 1, with 6 bases in between. The CDR3 protein is CASSFVENTEAFF. Written as DNA, the CDR3 is TGCGCCAGCAGCTTCGTGGAGAACACTGAAGCTTTCTTT. The full variable domain, with the rest looked up from reference TRBV5-1 and TRBJ1-1, is KAGVTQTPRYLIKTRGQQVTLSCSPISGHRSVSWYQQTPGQGLQFLFEYFSETQRNKGNFPGRFSGRQFSNSRSEMNVSTLELGDSALYLCASSFVENTEAFFGQGTRLTVV.

In regard to this clonotype: A much larger clone lies a single base off, so this may be a read error. This chain joins TRBV7-9 and TRBJ2-1, with D tentatively TRBD1 (5 bases). The V and J ends lost 6 bases and 4 bases respectively, with 7 bases between them. The V gene's germline CDR1 is SEHNR and CDR2 FQNEAQ (reference sequence). The CDR3 is 12 residues long. CDR3 nucleotides: TGTGCCAGCAGGGACATTTACAATGAGCAGTTCTTC. Amino acid sequence: CASRDIYNEQFF.

A few counts support this clonotype. V is TRBV25-1 and J is TRBJ1-2; weak D call: TRBD1 (5 bases). Trimming shortened V by 2 bases and J by 4 bases, and 8 bases separated the two germline ends. The CDR3 is 13 amino acids. Per germline, CDR1 MGHDK and CDR2 SYGVNS. CDR3 residues: CASSEGGIYGYTF. In nucleotides, the CDR3 is TGTGCCAGCAGTGAAGGGGGGATCTATGGCTACACCTTC.